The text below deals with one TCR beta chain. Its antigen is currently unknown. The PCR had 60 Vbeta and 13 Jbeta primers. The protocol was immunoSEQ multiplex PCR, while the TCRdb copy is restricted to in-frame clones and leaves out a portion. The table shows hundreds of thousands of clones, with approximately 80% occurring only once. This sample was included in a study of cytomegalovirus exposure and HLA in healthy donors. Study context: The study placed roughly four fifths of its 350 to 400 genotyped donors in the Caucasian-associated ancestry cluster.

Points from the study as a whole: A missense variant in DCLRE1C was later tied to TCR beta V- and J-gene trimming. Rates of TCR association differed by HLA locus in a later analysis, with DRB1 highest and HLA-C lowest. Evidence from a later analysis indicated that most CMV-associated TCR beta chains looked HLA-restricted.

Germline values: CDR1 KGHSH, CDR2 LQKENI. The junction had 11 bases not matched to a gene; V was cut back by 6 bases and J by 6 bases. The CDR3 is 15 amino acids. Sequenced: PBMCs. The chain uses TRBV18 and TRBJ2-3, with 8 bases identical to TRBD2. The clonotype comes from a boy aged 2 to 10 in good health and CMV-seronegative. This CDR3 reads CASSLGLGPKDTQYF. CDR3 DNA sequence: TGTGCCAGCTCGCTGGGACTAGGCCCCAAGGATACGCAGTATTTT.